This TCR beta chain was recorded in a study of OX40 agonist ivuxolimab in advanced cancers. Study at large: Patient treatment consisted of intravenous ivuxolimab administration every 2 weeks at 0.01 to 10 mg/kg. At around 83% male, the cohort had a mean age of approximately 60 years, ranging from about 23 to 79.

This CDR3 is built from 18 residues. Germline CDR1 is KGHSH and CDR2 is LQKENI. The trim removed 11 bases at V and 0 bases at J, leaving 17 bases unmatched. This clone was detected a few times. Patients had blood sampled at baseline and again on cycle 4 day 1 and cycle 7 day 1. The method was immunoSEQ multiplex PCR; TCRdb's version includes in-frame clones alone and lacks a portion of them. The sample has tens of thousands of clones; about 86% are singletons. The sequenced sample was CD4+ or CD8+ T cells sorted from blood, obtained in a trial of the OX40 agonist ivuxolimab. The receptor's source is an adult with an advanced solid tumor such as melanoma, head and neck, liver or kidney cancer. The chain recombines TRBV18 with TRBJ1-3; 9 positions match TRBD1. CDR3 bases: TGTGCCCTGCCCCCCGGGACAGGGTACGAAAACTCTGGAAACACCATATATTTT. Translated, it gives CALPPGTGYENSGNTIYF.